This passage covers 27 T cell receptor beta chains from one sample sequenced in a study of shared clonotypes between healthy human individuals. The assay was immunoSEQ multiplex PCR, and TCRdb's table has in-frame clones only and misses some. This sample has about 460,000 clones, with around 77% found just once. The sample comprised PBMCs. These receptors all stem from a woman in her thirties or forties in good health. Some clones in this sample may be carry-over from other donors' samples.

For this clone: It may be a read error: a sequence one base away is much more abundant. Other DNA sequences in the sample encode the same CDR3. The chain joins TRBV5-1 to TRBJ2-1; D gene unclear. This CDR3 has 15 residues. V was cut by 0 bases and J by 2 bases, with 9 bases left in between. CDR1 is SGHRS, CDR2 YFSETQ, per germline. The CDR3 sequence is CASSLGSSPYNEQFF. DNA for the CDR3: TGCGCCAGCAGCTTGGGTAGCAGCCCCTACAATGAGCAGTTCTTC.

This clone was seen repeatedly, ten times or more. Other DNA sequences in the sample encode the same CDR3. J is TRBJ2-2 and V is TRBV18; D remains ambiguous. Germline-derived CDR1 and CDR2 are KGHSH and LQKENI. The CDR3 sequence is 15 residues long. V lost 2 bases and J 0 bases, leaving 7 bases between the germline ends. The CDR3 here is CASSPSIANTGELFF. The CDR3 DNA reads TGTGCCAGCTCACCATCGATAGCGAACACCGGGGAGCTGTTTTTT.

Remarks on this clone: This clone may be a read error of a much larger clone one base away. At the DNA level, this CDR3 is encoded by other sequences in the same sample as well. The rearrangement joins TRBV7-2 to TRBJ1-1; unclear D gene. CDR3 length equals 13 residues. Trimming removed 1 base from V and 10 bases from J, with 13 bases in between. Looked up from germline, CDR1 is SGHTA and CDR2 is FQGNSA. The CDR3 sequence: CASSLEMGSGAFF. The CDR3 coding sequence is TGTGCCAGCAGCTTAGAAATGGGGAGCGGAGCTTTCTTT.

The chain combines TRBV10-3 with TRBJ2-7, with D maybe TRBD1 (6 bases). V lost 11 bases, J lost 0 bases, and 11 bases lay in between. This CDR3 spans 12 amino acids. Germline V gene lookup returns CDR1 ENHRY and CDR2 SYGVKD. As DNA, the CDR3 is TGTGCCCTCGGGACACCCTCCTACGAGCAGTACTTC. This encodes CALGTPSYEQYF.

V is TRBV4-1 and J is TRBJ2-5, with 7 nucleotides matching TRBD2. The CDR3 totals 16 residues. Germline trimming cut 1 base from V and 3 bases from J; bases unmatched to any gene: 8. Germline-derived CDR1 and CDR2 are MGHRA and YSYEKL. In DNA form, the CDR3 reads TGCGCCAGCAGCCAAGTTGAAGGTGGGGGGGAAGAGACCCAGTACTTC. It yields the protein CASSQVEGGGEETQYF.

This chain's CDR3 is CASSHNTGQFTYNEQFF. The CDR3 DNA is TGCGCCAGCAGCCACAATACGGGACAGTTCACCTACAATGAGCAGTTCTTC. V usage is TRBV4-1 and J usage is TRBJ2-1, with TRBD1 matching over 7 bases. Germline trimming cut 3 bases from V and 2 bases from J; bases unmatched to any gene: 10. Per the germline V gene, CDR1 is MGHRA and CDR2 is YSYEKL. The CDR3 loop spans 17 amino acids.

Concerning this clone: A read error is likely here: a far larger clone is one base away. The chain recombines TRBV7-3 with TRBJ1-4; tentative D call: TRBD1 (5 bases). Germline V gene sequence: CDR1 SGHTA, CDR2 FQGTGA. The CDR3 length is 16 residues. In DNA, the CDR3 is TGTGCCAGCAGCTCTCGGGACCCTGCAACTAATGAAGAACTGTTTTTT. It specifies CASSSRDPATNEELFF. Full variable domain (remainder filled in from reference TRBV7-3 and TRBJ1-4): GAGVSQTPSNKVTEKGKYVELRCDPISGHTALYWYRQSLGQGPEFLIYFQGTGAADDSGLPNDRFFAVRPEGSVSTLKIQRTERGDSAVYLCASSSRDPATNEELFFGSGTQLSVL.

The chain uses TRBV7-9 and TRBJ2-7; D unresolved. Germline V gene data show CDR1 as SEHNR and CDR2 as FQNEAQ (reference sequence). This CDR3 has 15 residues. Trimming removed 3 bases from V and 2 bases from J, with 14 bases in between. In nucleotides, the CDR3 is TGTGCCAGCAGCTTGGCCCCGAGGCAGCCCTACGAGCAGTACTTC. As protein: CASSLAPRQPYEQYF.

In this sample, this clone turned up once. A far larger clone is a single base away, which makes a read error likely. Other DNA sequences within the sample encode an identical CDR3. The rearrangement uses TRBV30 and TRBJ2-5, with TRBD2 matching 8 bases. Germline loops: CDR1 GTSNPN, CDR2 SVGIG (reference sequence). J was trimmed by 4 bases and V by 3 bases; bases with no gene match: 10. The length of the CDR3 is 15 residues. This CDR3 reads CAWRGGLGLGETQYF. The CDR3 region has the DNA TGTGCCTGGAGAGGGGGACTAGGTTTGGGAGAGACCCAGTACTTC.

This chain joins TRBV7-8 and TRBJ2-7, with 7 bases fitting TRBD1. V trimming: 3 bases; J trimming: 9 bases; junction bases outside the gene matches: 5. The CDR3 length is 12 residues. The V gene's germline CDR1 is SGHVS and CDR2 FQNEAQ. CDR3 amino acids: CASSFTGDAQYF. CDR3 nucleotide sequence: TGTGCCAGCAGCTTTACAGGGGATGCGCAGTACTTC.

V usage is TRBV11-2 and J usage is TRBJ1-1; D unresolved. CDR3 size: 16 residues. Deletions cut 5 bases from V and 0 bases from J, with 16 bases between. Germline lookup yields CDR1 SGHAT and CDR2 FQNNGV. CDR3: CASSRAEGSLNTEAFF. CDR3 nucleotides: TGTGCCAGCAGCCGGGCTGAGGGATCCCTGAACACTGAAGCTTTCTTT.

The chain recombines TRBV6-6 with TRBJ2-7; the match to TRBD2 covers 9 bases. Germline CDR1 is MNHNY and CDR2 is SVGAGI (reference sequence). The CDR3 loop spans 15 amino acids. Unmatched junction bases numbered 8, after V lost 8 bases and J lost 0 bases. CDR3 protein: CASGREREVSYEQYF. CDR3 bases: TGTGCCAGCGGGAGGGAGCGGGAGGTCTCCTACGAGCAGTACTTC.

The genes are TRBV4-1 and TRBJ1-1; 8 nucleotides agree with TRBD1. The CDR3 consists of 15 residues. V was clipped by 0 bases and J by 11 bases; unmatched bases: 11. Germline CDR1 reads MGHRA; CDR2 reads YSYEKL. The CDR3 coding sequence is TGCGCCAGCAGCCAAGATACTGGGACAGGTAGAGCGGCTTTCTTT. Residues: CASSQDTGTGRAAFF.

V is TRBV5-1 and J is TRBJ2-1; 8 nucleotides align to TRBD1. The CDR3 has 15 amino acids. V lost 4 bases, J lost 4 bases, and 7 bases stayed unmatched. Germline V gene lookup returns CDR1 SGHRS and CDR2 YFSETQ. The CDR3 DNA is TGCGCCAGCAGCAGGGGACAGGACCATTACAATGAGCAGTTCTTC. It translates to CASSRGQDHYNEQFF. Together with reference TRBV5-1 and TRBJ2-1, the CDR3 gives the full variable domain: KAGVTQTPRYLIKTRGQQVTLSCSPISGHRSVSWYQQTPGQGLQFLFEYFSETQRNKGNFPGRFSGRQFSNSRSEMNVSTLELGDSALYLCASSRGQDHYNEQFFGPGTRLTVL.

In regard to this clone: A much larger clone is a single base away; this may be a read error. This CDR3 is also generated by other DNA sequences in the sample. Here the CDR3 DNA reads TGCAGCGTCGAGGCAGGTGGGAACACTGAAGCTTTCTTT. Translation: CSVEAGGNTEAFF. The chain carries TRBV29-1 and TRBJ1-1; D is ambiguous. Germline V gives CDR1 SQVTM, CDR2 ANQGSEA. The V end lost 6 bases, the J end lost 1 base, and 12 bases lay between the germline ends. This CDR3 spans 13 amino acids.

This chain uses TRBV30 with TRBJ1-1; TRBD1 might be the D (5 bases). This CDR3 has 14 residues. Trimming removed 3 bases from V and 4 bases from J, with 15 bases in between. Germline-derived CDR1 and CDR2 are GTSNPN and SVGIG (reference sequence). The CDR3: CAWRTLRGATEAFF. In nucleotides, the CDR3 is TGTGCCTGGAGGACCCTTAGGGGAGCCACTGAAGCTTTCTTT.

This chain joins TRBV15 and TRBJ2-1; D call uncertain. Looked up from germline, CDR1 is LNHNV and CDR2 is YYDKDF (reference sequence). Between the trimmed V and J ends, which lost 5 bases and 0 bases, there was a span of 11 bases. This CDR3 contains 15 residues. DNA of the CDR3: TGTGCCACCAGCGAGCCCACCGGCTCCTACAATGAGCAGTTCTTC. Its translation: CATSEPTGSYNEQFF.

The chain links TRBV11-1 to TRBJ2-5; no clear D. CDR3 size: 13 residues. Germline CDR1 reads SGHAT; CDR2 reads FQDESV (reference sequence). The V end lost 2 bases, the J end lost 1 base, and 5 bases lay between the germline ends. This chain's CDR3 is CASSLSSQETQYF. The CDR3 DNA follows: TGTGCCAGCAGCTTAAGCAGCCAAGAGACCCAGTACTTC.

The CDR3 is CASSRTGENQPQHF. The DNA for the CDR3 is TGTGCCAGCAGTCGAACAGGGGAAAATCAGCCCCAGCATTTT. This sequence joins TRBV11-2 and TRBJ1-5; TRBD1 matches at 7 bases. The CDR3 has 14 amino acids. V was clipped by 6 bases and J by 4 bases; unmatched bases: 6. Germline CDR1 is SGHAT and CDR2 is FQNNGV. Variable domain in full (rest from reference TRBV11-2 and TRBJ1-5): EAGVAQSPRYKIIEKRQSVAFWCNPISGHATLYWYQQILGQGPKLLIQFQNNGVVDDSQLPKDRFSAERLKGVDSTLKIQPAKLEDSAVYLCASSRTGENQPQHFGDGTRLSIL.

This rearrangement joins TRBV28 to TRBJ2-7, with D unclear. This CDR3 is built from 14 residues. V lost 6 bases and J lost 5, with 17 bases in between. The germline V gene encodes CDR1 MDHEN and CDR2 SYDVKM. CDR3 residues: CASSLRREWDEQYF. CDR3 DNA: TGTGCCAGCAGCCTAAGACGAGAGTGGGACGAGCAGTACTTC.

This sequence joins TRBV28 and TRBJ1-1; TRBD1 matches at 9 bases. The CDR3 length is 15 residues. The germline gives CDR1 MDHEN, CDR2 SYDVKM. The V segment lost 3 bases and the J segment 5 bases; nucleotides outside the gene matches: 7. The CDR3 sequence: CASSLGGTGMTEAFF. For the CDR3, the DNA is TGTGCCAGCAGTTTGGGGGGGACAGGGATGACTGAAGCTTTCTTT.

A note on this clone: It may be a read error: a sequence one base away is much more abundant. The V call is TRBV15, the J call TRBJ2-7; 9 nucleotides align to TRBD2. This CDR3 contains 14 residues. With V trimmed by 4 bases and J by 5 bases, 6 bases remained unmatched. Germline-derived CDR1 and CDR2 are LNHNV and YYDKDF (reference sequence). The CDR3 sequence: CATSTLAGLDEQYF. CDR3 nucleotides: TGTGCCACCAGCACCCTAGCGGGACTAGACGAGCAGTACTTC.

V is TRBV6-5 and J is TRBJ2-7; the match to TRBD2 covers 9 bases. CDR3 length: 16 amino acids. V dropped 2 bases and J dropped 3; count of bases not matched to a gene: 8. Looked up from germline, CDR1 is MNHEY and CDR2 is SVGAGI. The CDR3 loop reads CASSYGRLAEHYEQYF. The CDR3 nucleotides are TGTGCCAGCAGTTACGGTCGACTAGCGGAGCACTACGAGCAGTACTTC.

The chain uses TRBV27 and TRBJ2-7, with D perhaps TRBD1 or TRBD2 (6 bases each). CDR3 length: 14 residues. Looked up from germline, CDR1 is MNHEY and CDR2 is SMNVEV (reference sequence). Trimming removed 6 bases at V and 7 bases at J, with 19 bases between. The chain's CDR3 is CASRQGRRLGEQYF. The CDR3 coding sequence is TGTGCCAGCAGGCAGGGGAGGCGGTTGGGTGAGCAGTACTTC.

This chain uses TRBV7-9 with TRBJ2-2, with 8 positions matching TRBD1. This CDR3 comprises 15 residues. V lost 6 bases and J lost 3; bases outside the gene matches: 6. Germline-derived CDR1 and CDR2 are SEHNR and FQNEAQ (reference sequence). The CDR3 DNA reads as TGTGCCAGCAGACCCGGACAGGGAGACACCGGGGAGCTGTTTTTT. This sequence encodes CASRPGQGDTGELFF.

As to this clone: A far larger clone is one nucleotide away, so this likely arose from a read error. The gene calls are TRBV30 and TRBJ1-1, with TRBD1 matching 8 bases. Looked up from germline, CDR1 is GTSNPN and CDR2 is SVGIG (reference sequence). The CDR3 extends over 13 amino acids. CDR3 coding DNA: TGTGCCCGGGAAGGGAAGAGGACAGGGAAAGCTTCCTTT. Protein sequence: CAREGKRTGKASF.

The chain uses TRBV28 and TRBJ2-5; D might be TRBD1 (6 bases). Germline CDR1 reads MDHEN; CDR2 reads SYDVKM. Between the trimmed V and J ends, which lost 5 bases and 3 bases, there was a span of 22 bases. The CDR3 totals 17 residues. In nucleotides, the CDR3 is TGTGCCAGCAGTACAGGTGTTGGGATGGCAGGGGAAGAGACCCAGTACTTC. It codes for CASSTGVGMAGEETQYF.